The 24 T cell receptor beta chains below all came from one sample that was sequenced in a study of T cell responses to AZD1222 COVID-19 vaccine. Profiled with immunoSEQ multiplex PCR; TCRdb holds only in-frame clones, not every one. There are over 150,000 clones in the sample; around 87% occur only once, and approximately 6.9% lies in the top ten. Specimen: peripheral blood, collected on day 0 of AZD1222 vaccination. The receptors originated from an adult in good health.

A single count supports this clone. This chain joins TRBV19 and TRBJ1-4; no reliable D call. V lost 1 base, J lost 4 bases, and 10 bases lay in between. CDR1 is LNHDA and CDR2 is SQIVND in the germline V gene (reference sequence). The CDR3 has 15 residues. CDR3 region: CASSIVNSLNEKLFF. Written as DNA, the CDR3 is TGTGCCAGTAGTATAGTGAACAGCCTTAATGAAAAACTGTTTTTT.

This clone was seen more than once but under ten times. The CDR3 DNA reads as TGTGCCAGCAGTTCCGGGCGGACCCAGTACTTC. Amino acid sequence: CASSSGRTQYF. The chain recombines TRBV3-1 (or the pseudogene TRBV3-2) with TRBJ2-5; unclear D gene. V was cut by 6 bases and J by 7 bases, with 9 bases left in between. The length of the CDR3 is 11 residues. Germline V lookup: CDR1 LGHDT, CDR2 YNNKEL (reference sequence).

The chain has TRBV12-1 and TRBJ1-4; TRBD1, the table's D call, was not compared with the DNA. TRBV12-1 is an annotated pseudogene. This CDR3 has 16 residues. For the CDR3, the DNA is TGTGCCAGCAGCGCACCTCGGAGGGGGCAGGATGAAAAACTGTTTTTT. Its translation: CASSAPRRGQDEKLFF.

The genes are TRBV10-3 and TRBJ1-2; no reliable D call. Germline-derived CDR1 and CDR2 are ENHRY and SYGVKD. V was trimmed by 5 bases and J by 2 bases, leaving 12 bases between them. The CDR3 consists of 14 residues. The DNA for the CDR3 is TGTGCCATCAGTCTCGACGGAAGAAACTATGGCTACACCTTC. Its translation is CAISLDGRNYGYTF.

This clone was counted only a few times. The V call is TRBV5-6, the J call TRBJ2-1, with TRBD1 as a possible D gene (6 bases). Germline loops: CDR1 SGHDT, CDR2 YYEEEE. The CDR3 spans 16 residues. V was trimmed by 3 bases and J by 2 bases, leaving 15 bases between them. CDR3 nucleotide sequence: TGTGCCAGCAGCTCAACCCCGGGACATACCTACAATGAGCAGTTCTTC. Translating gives CASSSTPGHTYNEQFF.

CDR3 sequence reads: CASSQDLPGYNSPLHF. DNA for the CDR3: TGTGCCAGCAGCCAAGATCTCCCAGGATATAATTCACCCCTCCACTTT. This chain uses TRBV3-1 (or the pseudogene TRBV3-2) with TRBJ1-6; D call uncertain. Germline CDR1 LGHDT, CDR2 YNNKEL (reference sequence). The CDR3 spans 16 residues. The V end was cut by 0 bases, the J end by 4 bases, with 10 bases between.

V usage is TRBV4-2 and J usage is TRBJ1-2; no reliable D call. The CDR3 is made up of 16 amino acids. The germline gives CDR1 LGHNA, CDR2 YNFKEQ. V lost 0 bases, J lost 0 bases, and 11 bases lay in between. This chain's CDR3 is CASSQEWGESNYGYTF. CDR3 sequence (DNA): TGTGCCAGCAGCCAAGAATGGGGTGAATCTAACTATGGCTACACCTTC.

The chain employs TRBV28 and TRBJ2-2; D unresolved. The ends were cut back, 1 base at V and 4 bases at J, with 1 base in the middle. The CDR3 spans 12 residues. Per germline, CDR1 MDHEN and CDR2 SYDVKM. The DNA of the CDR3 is TGTGCCAGCAGTTTATCCACCGGGGAGCTGTTTTTT. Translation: CASSLSTGELFF. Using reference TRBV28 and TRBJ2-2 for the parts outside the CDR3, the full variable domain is DVKVTQSSRYLVKRTGEKVFLECVQDMDHENMFWYRQDPGLGLRLIYFSYDVKMKEKGDIPEGYSVSREKKERFSLILESASTNQTSMYLCASSLSTGELFFGEGSRLTVL.

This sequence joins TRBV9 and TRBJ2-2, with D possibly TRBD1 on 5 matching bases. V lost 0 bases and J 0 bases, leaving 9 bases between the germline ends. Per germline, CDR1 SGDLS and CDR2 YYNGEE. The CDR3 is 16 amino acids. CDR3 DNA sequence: TGTGCCAGCAGCGTAGAGGGGAACGCGAACACCGGGGAGCTGTTTTTT. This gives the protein CASSVEGNANTGELFF.

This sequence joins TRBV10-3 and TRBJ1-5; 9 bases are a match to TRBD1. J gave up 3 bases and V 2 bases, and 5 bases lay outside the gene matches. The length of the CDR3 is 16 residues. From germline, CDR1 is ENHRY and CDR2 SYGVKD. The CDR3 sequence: CAISEPGQGLNQPQHF. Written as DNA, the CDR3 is TGTGCCATCAGTGAGCCGGGACAGGGTCTCAATCAGCCCCAGCATTTT.

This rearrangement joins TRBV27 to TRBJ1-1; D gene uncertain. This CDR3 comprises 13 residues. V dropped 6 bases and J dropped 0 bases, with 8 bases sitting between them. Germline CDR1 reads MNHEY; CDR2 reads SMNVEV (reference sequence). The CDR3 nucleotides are TGTGCCAGCAGCCAGACCATGAACACTGAAGCTTTCTTT. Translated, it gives CASSQTMNTEAFF.

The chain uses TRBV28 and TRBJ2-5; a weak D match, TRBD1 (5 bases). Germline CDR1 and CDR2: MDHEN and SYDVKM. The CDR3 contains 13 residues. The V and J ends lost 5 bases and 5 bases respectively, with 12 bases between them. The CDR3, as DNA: TGTGCCAGCAGTCTAGGGGCCCGGGAGACCCAGTACTTC. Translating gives CASSLGARETQYF.

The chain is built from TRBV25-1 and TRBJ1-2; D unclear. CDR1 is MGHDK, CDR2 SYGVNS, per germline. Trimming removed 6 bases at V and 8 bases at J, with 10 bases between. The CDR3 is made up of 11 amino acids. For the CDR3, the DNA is TGTGCCAGCAGGGATGGTACGGGCTACACCTTC. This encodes CASRDGTGYTF.

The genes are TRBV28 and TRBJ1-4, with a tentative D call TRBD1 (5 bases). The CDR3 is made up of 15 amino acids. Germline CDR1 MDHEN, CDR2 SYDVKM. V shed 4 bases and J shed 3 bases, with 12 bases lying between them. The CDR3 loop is CASSSLGGANEKLFF. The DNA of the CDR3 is TGTGCCAGCAGTTCTCTGGGGGGGGCTAATGAAAAACTGTTTTTT.

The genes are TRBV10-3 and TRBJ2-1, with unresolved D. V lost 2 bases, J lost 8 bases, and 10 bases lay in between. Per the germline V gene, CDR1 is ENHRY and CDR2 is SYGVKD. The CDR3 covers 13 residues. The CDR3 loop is CAISEERVYEQFF. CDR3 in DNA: TGTGCCATCAGTGAGGAAAGGGTGTATGAGCAGTTCTTC.

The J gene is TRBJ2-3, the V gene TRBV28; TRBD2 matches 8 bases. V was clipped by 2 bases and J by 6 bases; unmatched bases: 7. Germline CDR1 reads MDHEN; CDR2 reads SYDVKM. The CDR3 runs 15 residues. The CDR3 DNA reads TGTGCCAGCAGTTTAACGGGGGGGTTAGGGGATACGCAGTATTTT. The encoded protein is CASSLTGGLGDTQYF. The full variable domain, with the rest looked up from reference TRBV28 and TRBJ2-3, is DVKVTQSSRYLVKRTGEKVFLECVQDMDHENMFWYRQDPGLGLRLIYFSYDVKMKEKGDIPEGYSVSREKKERFSLILESASTNQTSMYLCASSLTGGLGDTQYFGPGTRLTVL.

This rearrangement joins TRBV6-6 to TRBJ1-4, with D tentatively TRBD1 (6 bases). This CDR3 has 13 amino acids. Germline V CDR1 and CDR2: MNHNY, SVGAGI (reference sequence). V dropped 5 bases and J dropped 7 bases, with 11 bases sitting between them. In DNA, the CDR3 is TGTGCCAGCAGTCCTATACAGGGTGAAAAACTGTTTTTT. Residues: CASSPIQGEKLFF.

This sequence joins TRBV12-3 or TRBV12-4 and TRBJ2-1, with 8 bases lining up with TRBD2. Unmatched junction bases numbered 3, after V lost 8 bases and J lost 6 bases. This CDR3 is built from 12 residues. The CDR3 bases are TGTGCCAGCGGCGGGGGGCTCAATGAGCAGTTCTTC. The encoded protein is CASGGGLNEQFF.

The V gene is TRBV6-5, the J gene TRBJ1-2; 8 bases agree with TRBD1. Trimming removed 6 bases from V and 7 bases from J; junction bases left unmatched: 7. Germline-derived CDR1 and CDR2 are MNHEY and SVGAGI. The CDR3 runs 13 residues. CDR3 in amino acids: CASSDRGVSGYTF. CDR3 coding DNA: TGTGCCAGCAGCGACAGGGGTGTATCTGGCTACACCTTC.

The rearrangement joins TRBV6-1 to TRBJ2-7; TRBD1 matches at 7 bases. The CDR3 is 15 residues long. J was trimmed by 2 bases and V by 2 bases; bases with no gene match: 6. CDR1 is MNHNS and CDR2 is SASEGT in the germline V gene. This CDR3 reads CASSEWTGSTYEQYV. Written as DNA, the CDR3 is TGTGCCAGCAGTGAATGGACAGGAAGTACCTACGAGCAGTACGTC.

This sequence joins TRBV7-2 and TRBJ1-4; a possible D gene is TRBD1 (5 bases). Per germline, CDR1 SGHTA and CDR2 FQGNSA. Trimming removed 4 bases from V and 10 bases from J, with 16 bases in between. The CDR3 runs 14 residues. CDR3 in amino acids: CASSSQGSSGKLFF. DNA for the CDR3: TGTGCCAGCAGCTCCCAGGGTTCGTCCGGAAAACTGTTTTTT.

The CDR3 sequence is CATSDVRDGNEQFF. CDR3 DNA: TGTGCCACCAGTGACGTTCGGGATGGCAATGAGCAGTTCTTC. The chain couples TRBV24-1 to TRBJ2-1; TRBD2 is a possible D gene (5 bases). CDR3 length: 14 residues. Germline V CDR1 and CDR2: KGHDR, SFDVKD. V was trimmed by 4 bases and J by 6 bases, leaving 12 bases between them.

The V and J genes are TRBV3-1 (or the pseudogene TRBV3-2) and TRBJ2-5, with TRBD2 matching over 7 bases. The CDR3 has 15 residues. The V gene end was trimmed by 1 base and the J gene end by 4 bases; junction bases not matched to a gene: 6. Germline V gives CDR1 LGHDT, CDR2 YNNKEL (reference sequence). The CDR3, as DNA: TGTGCCAGCAGCCAAGGGGACGGGGGGTCAGAGACCCAGTACTTC. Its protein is CASSQGDGGSETQYF.

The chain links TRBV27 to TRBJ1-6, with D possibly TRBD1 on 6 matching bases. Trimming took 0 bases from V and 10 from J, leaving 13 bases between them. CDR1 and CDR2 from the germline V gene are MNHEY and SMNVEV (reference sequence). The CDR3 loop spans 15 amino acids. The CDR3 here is CASSLSVGAESPLHF. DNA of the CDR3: TGTGCCAGCAGTTTATCCGTGGGGGCAGAGTCACCCCTCCACTTT.